Sequencing of this T cell receptor beta chain was carried out in a study of tumor and adjacent non-tumor tissue in lung cancer. Study results and limitations: Tumor tissue had significantly higher TCR diversity than normal lung. Tumor TCR diversity, when higher, was linked to shorter survival.

Between the trimmed V and J ends, which lost 3 bases and 7 bases, there was a span of 20 bases. The CDR3 spans 16 residues. The V gene's germline CDR1 is SGHDT and CDR2 YYEEEE. Three rounds of nested PCR, following a modified ARM-PCR protocol, produced the TCRbeta library. TCRdb processed the multiplex PCR reads anew with MiXCR; each CDR3 protein has one entry. The sample shows some 200,000 distinct CDR3 sequences, over 55% of them seen only once. RNA was extracted from bulk tissue without any cell sorting. Chemotherapy-naive patients with new lung cancer underwent thoracic surgery in China, August–November 2014. As regards this clonotype: Its antigen is not identified.

The chain carries TRBV5-6 and TRBJ1-3, with D tentatively TRBD1 (6 bases). Sequencing was carried out using lung tumor tissue. The source is a man in his sixties with non-small cell lung cancer. CDR3 amino acids: CASSSLSDRYWNTIYF. The DNA of the CDR3 is TGTGCCAGCAGCTCCCTATCCGACAGGTACTGGAACACCATATATTTT.